Below, 20 T cell receptor beta chains from the same sample are listed, as sequenced in a study of T cells after yellow fever vaccination. TCRdb re-derived calls from the 5' RACE reads in MiXCR, one entry per CDR3 protein. The table lists 500,000 to 550,000 distinct CDR3 sequences, 20% to 25% of them singletons. The material was PBMCs, obtained roughly 20 days after the first yellow fever vaccination. The source of these receptors is a man younger than 35 who received the YFV17D yellow fever vaccine.

The CDR3 here is CASTNNYEQYF. DNA for the CDR3: TGCGCCAGCACCAACAACTACGAGCAGTACTTC. This chain links TRBV5-1 with TRBJ2-7; D not certain. The CDR3 sequence is 11 residues long. Per germline, CDR1 SGHRS and CDR2 YFSETQ. The germline V and J ends were trimmed by 6 bases and 3 bases, with 7 bases remaining between them. The full variable domain, with the rest looked up from reference TRBV5-1 and TRBJ2-7, is KAGVTQTPRYLIKTRGQQVTLSCSPISGHRSVSWYQQTPGQGLQFLFEYFSETQRNKGNFPGRFSGRQFSNSRSEMNVSTLELGDSALYLCASTNNYEQYFGPGTRLTVT.

The chain joins TRBV28 to TRBJ1-1; D remains unclear. Germline loops: CDR1 MDHEN, CDR2 SYDVKM. The V gene lost 4 bases and the J gene lost 4 bases, with 19 bases spanning the gap. CDR3 length equals 16 residues. CDR3 DNA: TGTGCCAGCAGTTCCCCGGAGTTCCACCCTGGCACTGAAGCTTTCTTT. As protein: CASSSPEFHPGTEAFF.

The V gene is TRBV5-5, the J gene TRBJ2-3, with 8 bases that match TRBD1. V lost 9 bases, J lost 4 bases, and 10 bases stayed unmatched. The CDR3 sequence is 14 residues long. Per the germline V gene, CDR1 is SGHKS and CDR2 is YYEKEE (reference sequence). DNA for the CDR3: TGTGCCATGAGCCTCGGACAGGGCGCAGATACGCAGTATTTT. It is translated as CAMSLGQGADTQYF. Full variable domain (missing parts from reference TRBV5-5 and TRBJ2-3): DAGVTQSPTHLIKTRGQQVTLRCSPISGHKSVSWYQQVLGQGPQFIFQYYEKEERGRGNFPDRFSARQFPNYSSELNVNALLLGDSALYLCAMSLGQGADTQYFGPGTRLTVL.

The chain uses TRBV14 and TRBJ2-1, with D unresolved. V lost 0 bases to trimming and J lost 9 bases, with 9 bases between them. The CDR3 is made up of 13 amino acids. Germline-derived CDR1 and CDR2 are SGHDN and FVKESK. CDR3 region: CASSQERRSEQFF. CDR3 bases: TGTGCCAGCAGCCAAGAGAGACGGAGTGAGCAGTTCTTC.

The V and J genes are TRBV6-2 or TRBV6-3 and TRBJ2-1; D not resolved. Germline assignment: CDR1 MNHEY and CDR2 SVGEGT. V was trimmed by 6 bases and J by 0 bases, leaving 12 bases between them. This CDR3 has 15 amino acids. This CDR3 is CASRQDESSYNEQFF. The CDR3 nucleotides read TGTGCCAGCAGGCAGGACGAAAGCTCCTACAATGAGCAGTTCTTC.

In this sample, this clonotype turned up a few times. The chain couples TRBV20-1 to TRBJ1-5, with D unclear. The length of the CDR3 is 12 residues. Germline CDR1 is DFQATT and CDR2 is SNEGSKA (reference sequence). Trimming took 6 bases from V and 0 from J, leaving 6 bases between them. For the CDR3, the DNA is TGCAGTGCCCGAAATAGCAATCAGCCCCAGCATTTT. This translates into CSARNSNQPQHF.

V usage is TRBV27 and J usage is TRBJ2-7, with 8 bases aligning to TRBD1. The V gene's germline CDR1 is MNHEY and CDR2 SMNVEV (reference sequence). This CDR3 has 15 amino acids. The V gene end was trimmed by 5 bases and the J gene end by 3 bases; junction bases not matched to a gene: 9. CDR3 region: CASSAGQGLGYEQYV. DNA for the CDR3: TGTGCCAGCAGTGCCGGACAGGGTCTGGGCTACGAGCAGTACGTC.

The CDR3 nucleotides read TGTGCCAGCAGTCCCGAGGGGGCGGACTCCTACGAGCAGTACTTC. This encodes CASSPEGADSYEQYF. The rearrangement links TRBV27 to TRBJ2-7, with 7 bases that match TRBD1. Trimming cost V 5 bases and J 0 bases; bases outside gene matches: 7. The CDR3 totals 15 residues. Germline V gene sequence: CDR1 MNHEY, CDR2 SMNVEV (reference sequence).

V and J are TRBV7-2 and TRBJ2-2; 12 positions agree with TRBD2. Per germline, CDR1 SGHTA and CDR2 FQGNSA. V was pared by 7 bases and J by 1 base, with 1 base of the junction left unmatched. This CDR3 region has 15 residues. The CDR3 here is CASKTSGGNTGELFF. In DNA form, the CDR3 reads TGTGCCAGCAAGACTAGCGGGGGGAACACCGGGGAGCTGTTTTTT.

This chain uses TRBV20-1 with TRBJ2-3, with D perhaps TRBD1 (6 bases). With 6 bases removed from V and 2 bases from J, the gap between germline ends came to 15 bases. CDR3 length: 14 amino acids. The germline V gene encodes CDR1 DFQATT and CDR2 SNEGSKA (reference sequence). The CDR3 is CSAERTDATDTQYF. The CDR3 bases are TGCAGTGCGGAAAGGACAGACGCCACAGATACGCAGTATTTT.

V and J are TRBV3-1 and TRBJ1-1; no reliable D call. From germline, CDR1 is LGHDT and CDR2 YNNKEL (reference sequence). The ends were cut back, 0 bases at V and 4 bases at J, with 9 bases in the middle. The CDR3 has 14 residues. The CDR3 DNA reads TGTGCCAGCAGCCAAGAACAGTTAGGCACTGAAGCTTTCTTT. Translating gives CASSQEQLGTEAFF.

This chain links TRBV12-3 or TRBV12-4 with TRBJ1-1, with 7 positions matching TRBD1. This CDR3 is 13 amino acids long. Trimming cost V 5 bases and J 11 bases; bases outside gene matches: 11. This chain's CDR3 is CASSLGQEAPAFF. The CDR3 DNA reads as TGTGCCAGCAGTCTAGGACAGGAGGCGCCTGCTTTCTTT.

V is TRBV7-9 and J is TRBJ1-2, with D possibly matching TRBD1 (6 bases). This CDR3 is 13 amino acids long. Trimming shortened V by 1 base and J by 6 bases, and 9 bases separated the two germline ends. Germline values: CDR1 SEHNR, CDR2 FQNEAQ (reference sequence). The CDR3 here is CASSLEAGDGYTF. Here the CDR3 DNA reads TGTGCCAGCAGCTTAGAAGCAGGGGATGGCTACACCTTC.

The V gene is TRBV9, the J gene TRBJ1-5, with a possible D match to TRBD1 (5 bases). With 3 bases removed from V and 7 bases from J, the gap between germline ends came to 14 bases. CDR3 length: 14 residues. Germline CDR1 SGDLS, CDR2 YYNGEE. The CDR3 region has the DNA TGTGCCAGCAGCGGGGGGGGGATAAGGCAGCCCCAGCATTTT. Its protein product is CASSGGGIRQPQHF.

The CDR3 sequence is CASSPFNDQAKNIQYF. In DNA, the CDR3 is TGTGCCAGCTCACCATTTAACGATCAAGCCAAAAACATTCAGTACTTC. The V and J genes are TRBV18 and TRBJ2-4; D call uncertain. The V gene's germline CDR1 is KGHSH and CDR2 LQKENI. V lost 2 bases and J lost 0, with 11 bases in between. The CDR3 is 16 amino acids.

The J gene is TRBJ2-2, the V gene TRBV9, with D possibly matching TRBD1 (6 bases). The CDR3 is 18 amino acids. V dropped 1 base and J dropped 5 bases, with 21 bases sitting between them. Germline V CDR1 and CDR2: SGDLS, YYNGEE. The CDR3 spells CASSVSLSSGHQTGELFF. The CDR3 DNA is TGTGCCAGCAGCGTATCCCTCTCTTCGGGACACCAAACCGGGGAGCTGTTTTTT. Based on the CDR3 plus reference TRBV9 and TRBJ2-2, the full variable domain is DSGVTQTPKHLITATGQRVTLRCSPRSGDLSVYWYQQSLDQGLQFLIQYYNGEERAKGNILERFSAQQFPDLHSELNLSSLELGDSALYFCASSVSLSSGHQTGELFFGEGSRLTVL.

This clonotype was observed a handful of times. The chain combines TRBV9 with TRBJ2-3, with D perhaps matching TRBD2 (6 bases). This CDR3 has 15 residues. The V end lost 1 base, the J end lost 5 bases, and 14 bases lay between the germline ends. CDR1 SGDLS and CDR2 YYNGEE come from the germline V gene. Written as DNA, the CDR3 is TGTGCCAGCAGCGTACGGCGGGGTTCCGGAGATACGCAGTATTTT. Its translation: CASSVRRGSGDTQYF.

This rearrangement joins TRBV15 to TRBJ1-4, with D uncertain. This CDR3 has 14 amino acids. Germline CDR1 reads LNHNV; CDR2 reads YYDKDF (reference sequence). The V and J ends lost 0 bases and 12 bases respectively, with 14 bases between them. CDR3 region: CATSRDTGYSELFF. CDR3 DNA: TGTGCCACCAGCAGAGATACGGGGTATTCGGAACTGTTTTTT.

A few counts support this clonotype. The chain links TRBV2 to TRBJ1-2; no firm D call. V was pared by 2 bases and J by 6 bases, with 4 bases between. CDR1 and CDR2 (germline): SNHLY, FYNNEI. This CDR3 has 11 residues. CDR3 sequence reads: CASSERDGYTF. The CDR3 DNA sequence: TGTGCCAGCAGTGAAAGGGATGGCTACACCTTC.

This clonotype came up a few times. For the CDR3, the DNA is TGTGCCAGCAGCCAAGATTGGCTGGGGAACACCGGGGAGCTGTTTTTT. Its translation: CASSQDWLGNTGELFF. This chain joins TRBV3-1 and TRBJ2-2; no reliable D call. CDR3 size: 16 residues. Trimming pared 0 bases from V and 1 base from J, leaving 9 bases between. Germline CDR1 reads LGHDT; CDR2 reads YNNKEL (reference sequence). Combining the CDR3 with reference TRBV3-1 and TRBJ2-2 gives the whole variable domain DTAVSQTPKYLVTQMGNDKSIKCEQNLGHDTMYWYKQDSKKFLKIMFSYNNKELIINETVPNRFSPKSPDKAHLNLHINSLELGDSAVYFCASSQDWLGNTGELFFGEGSRLTVL.